This T cell receptor beta chain is from a study of cytomegalovirus exposure and HLA in healthy donors. Overall study: Of roughly 400 genotyped donors, roughly 76% grouped in the Caucasian-associated ancestry cluster. Whole-study findings and limits: As was reported, the classifier diagnosed cytomegalovirus status with high specificity and sensitivity. An analysis was carried out later, and it reportedly showed fewer N-insertions in an Asian-associated ancestry cluster than the roughly 700-donor mean.

PCR amplification relied on 60 Vbeta primers (plus 13 Jbeta primers). Data came from immunoSEQ multiplex PCR; TCRdb stores just in-frame clones and leaves some out. Of roughly 140,000 clones in the sample, over 60% were seen once. In the case of this clone: Its antigen is still unknown.

V lost 0 bases to trimming and J lost 7 bases, with 11 bases between them. CDR1 is SGHRS, CDR2 YFSETQ, per germline. The CDR3 runs 15 residues. This sequence was found in a man aged 35-49 years in good health and CMV-seronegative. The chain has TRBV5-1 and TRBJ1-6, with TRBD1 as a possible D gene (5 bases). The sample was PBMCs. The CDR3 here is CASSLDSGYNSPLHF. DNA of the CDR3: TGCGCCAGCAGCTTGGACTCAGGGTACAATTCACCCCTCCACTTT.